The T cell receptor beta chain described here comes from a study of blood T cell repertoires in COVID-19 (TCRdb year 2020). Some background on the complete study: Collaborator samples came from the United States, Italy and Spain and covered acute and convalescent phases of COVID-19. The repertoires were made available in a free public database intended to serve as a resource for research on the immune response to SARS-CoV-2. Subjects who had been exposed to COVID-19, were actively infected with it, or had recovered from it provided the deeply sampled blood TCRbeta repertoires that made up the dataset. The samples were drawn from the first 160 participants of the ongoing ImmuneRACE study and from over 950 subjects provided by 6 global collaborators. Where available, HLA class I and class II types were taken from metadata supplied by the sample provider and were not determined by assay-based typing. The prospective study material was composed of cDNA or gDNA derived from T cells, B-cell-depleted T cells, or PBMCs. The sample metadata nearly always contained a de-identified subject ID, COVID-19 status, age in years and sex. Broad study findings and their caveats: The quantity of clinical and demographic metadata differed by source and by participant and was supplied without curation.

TCRbeta CDR3 regions were amplified from genomic DNA by means of the immunoSEQ Assay, a bias-controlled multiplex PCR. Processing in the source paper ran as follows. Nucleated cell counts per sample were estimated from amplification of reference gene primers within the assay. Sequence reads were collapsed and filtered to measure the absolute abundance of every unique TCRbeta CDR3 rearrangement. Productive Simpson clonality was computed per sample as the square root of Simpson's diversity index over productive rearrangements. TCRdb re-hosts the immuneACCESS table, in-frame sequences only. Its copies lack some clones; in the studies checked, an unresolved V gene accounts for under half of them, and the cause for the rest is not known. V and J calls and clone size come straight from that table; D and trimming were deduced from the DNA. Present in this sample are some 180,000 clones, around 80% of which were seen just once. The ten most abundant clones make up around 13% of the sample.

CDR1 MNHNY and CDR2 SVGAGI were looked up in the germline V gene (reference sequence). Measured from the cysteine to the phenylalanine, the CDR3 is 15 residues long. Only the CDR3 DNA stays, 45 bases, in frame from base 1. From V the trimming removes 6 bases and from J it removes 0 bases, while the gene matches leave 6 bases of the junction unaccounted for. The collaborating institutions used their own protocols to collect whole blood in K2EDTA tubes. Collaborator samples were shipped for TCRbeta analysis as frozen whole blood, isolated PBMCs, or DNA extracted from either sample type. Comment on this clone: Its antigen is not yet known. Within one base of it there is no much larger clone, and no base qualities were kept.

The chain couples TRBV6-6 to TRBJ2-7; 9 central bases correspond to TRBD1. Sequencing was carried out using peripheral blood. The clonotype originates from a human donor in a cohort sampled during active COVID-19. The CDR3 has the sequence CASRPGTGSSYEQYF. The sequenced DNA: TGTGCCAGCAGACCCGGGACAGGGAGCTCCTACGAGCAGTACTTC.